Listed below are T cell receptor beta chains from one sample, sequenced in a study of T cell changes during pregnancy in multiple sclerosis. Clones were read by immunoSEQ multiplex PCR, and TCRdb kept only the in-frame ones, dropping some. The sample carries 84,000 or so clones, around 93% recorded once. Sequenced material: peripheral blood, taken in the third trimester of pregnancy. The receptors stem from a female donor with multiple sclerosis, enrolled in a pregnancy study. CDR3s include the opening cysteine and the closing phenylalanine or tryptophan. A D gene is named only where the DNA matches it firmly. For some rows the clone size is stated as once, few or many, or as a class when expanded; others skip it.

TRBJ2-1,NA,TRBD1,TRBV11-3,CASSENRGKGNEQFF,TGTGCCAGCAGCGAAAACAGGGGAAAGGGCAATGAGCAGTTCTTC
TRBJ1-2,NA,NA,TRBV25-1,CASSEGAIGYTF,TGTGCCAGCAGTGAGGGGGCTATCGGCTACACCTTC
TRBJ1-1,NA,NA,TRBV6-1,CASSERQVGAEAFF,TGTGCCAGCAGTGAACGCCAGGTAGGGGCTGAAGCTTTCTTT
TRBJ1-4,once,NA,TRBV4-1,CASSQDQGIATNEKLFF,TGCGCCAGCAGCCAAGACCAGGGCATAGCAACTAATGAAAAACTGTTTTTT
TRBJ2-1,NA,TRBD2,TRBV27,CASSLIAGPNEQFF,TGTGCCAGCAGTCTGATAGCGGGGCCGAATGAGCAGTTCTTC
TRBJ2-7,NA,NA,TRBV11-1,CASSLRGNSYEQYF,TGTGCCAGCAGCTTAAGAGGGAACTCCTACGAGCAGTACTTC
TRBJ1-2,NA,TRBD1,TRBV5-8,CASRHQGATYGYTF,TGTGCCAGCAGGCATCAGGGGGCAACCTATGGCTACACCTTC
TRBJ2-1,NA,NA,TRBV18,CASSPSNEQFF,TGTGCCAGCTCACCATCGAATGAGCAGTTCTTC
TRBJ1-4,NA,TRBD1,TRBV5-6,CASSLGDRAGEKLFF,TGTGCCAGCAGCTTAGGGGACAGGGCGGGTGAAAAACTGTTTTTT
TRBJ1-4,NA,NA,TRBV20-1,CSASSSELFF,TGCAGTGCTAGTTCTTCGGAACTGTTTTTT
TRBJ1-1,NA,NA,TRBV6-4,CASSDPEHRTVNTEAFF,TGTGCCAGCAGTGACCCCGAACACCGGACTGTGAACACTGAAGCTTTCTTT
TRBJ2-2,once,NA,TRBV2,CARGSGDTGELFF,TGTGCGCGAGGGTCAGGGGACACCGGGGAGCTGTTTTTT
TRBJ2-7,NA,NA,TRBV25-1,CASSDPYEVSYEQYF,TGTGCCAGCAGTGACCCTTACGAGGTCTCCTACGAGCAGTACTTC
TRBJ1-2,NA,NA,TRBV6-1,CASSDRGYGYTF,TGTGCCAGCAGTGACCGGGGCTATGGCTACACCTTC
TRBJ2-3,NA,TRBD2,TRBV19,CASSLLAGGTDTQYF,TGTGCCAGTAGCCTGCTAGCGGGGGGCACAGATACGCAGTATTTT
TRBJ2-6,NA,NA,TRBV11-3,CASSSGQGTSGANVLTF,TGTGCCAGCAGCTCGGGACAAGGGACCTCTGGGGCCAACGTCCTGACTTTC
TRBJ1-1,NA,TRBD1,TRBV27,CASSWGQMNTEAFF,TGTGCCAGCAGTTGGGGACAGATGAACACTGAAGCTTTCTTT
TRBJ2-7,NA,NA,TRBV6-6,CASIARDTSSYEQYF,TGTGCCAGCATCGCGAGGGACACGAGCTCCTACGAGCAGTACTTC
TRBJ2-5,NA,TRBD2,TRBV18,CASSPVRGYQETQYF,TGTGCCAGCTCACCAGTGCGGGGGTACCAAGAGACCCAGTACTTC
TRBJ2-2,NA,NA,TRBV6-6,CASKDLGGSGELFF,TGTGCCAGCAAGGATCTAGGGGGTTCGGGGGAGCTGTTTTTT